What follows is one TCR beta chain and its context. Its antigen is not known. The data originate from a study of cytomegalovirus exposure and HLA in healthy donors. Trimming took off 8 bases at V and 10 bases at J, with 12 bases between the two ends. Germline CDR1 SNHLY, CDR2 FYNNEI. CDR3 length equals 11 residues. Study-level points and caveats: Using the classifier, cytomegalovirus status was reportedly diagnosed with high specificity and sensitivity. An ancestry cluster, one associated with Asian ancestry, reportedly showed fewer N-insertions than the 666-donor mean in a later analysis. A later analysis found TCR association rates differed by HLA locus, highest for DRB1 and lowest for HLA-C.

Primers: 60 Vbeta forward and 13 Jbeta reverse. Assay used: immunoSEQ multiplex PCR; TCRdb lists only in-frame clones, some missing. The data contain around 130,000 clones, 65% to 90% of them singletons. The TCR comes from a man aged 18 to 29 in good health and CMV-seronegative. Sequenced: PBMCs. This rearrangement joins TRBV2 to TRBJ1-3, with D perhaps matching TRBD1 (5 bases). For the CDR3, the DNA is TGTGCCAGCGACGGGGGATCGACCATATATTTT. Amino acids: CASDGGSTIYF.